This TCR beta chain was identified in a study of blood T cell repertoires in COVID-19. Germline CDR1 is LGHDT and CDR2 is YNNKEL (reference sequence). This CDR3 has 17 residues. Unmatched junction bases numbered 12, after V lost 1 base and J lost 9 bases. As processed by the authors: Reference gene primer amplification gave nucleated cell count estimates. The data were produced by immunoSEQ multiplex PCR, yet TCRdb's version contains in-frame clones alone and is incomplete. The V and J calls and clone size were taken over from that table, and D and trimming were inferred from the DNA. The repertoire holds 200,000 to 300,000 clones, approximately 86% seen once, with around 5.1% in the top ten.

The receptor was derived from a woman aged 55-70 years with COVID-19, enrolled during active disease. The sequenced sample consisted of peripheral blood. This chain uses TRBV3-1 (or the pseudogene TRBV3-2) with TRBJ2-4; TRBD1 aligns across 10 bases. The CDR3 region is CASSQGPRDRGFGIQYF. The DNA of the CDR3 is TGTGCCAGCAGCCAAGGACCCAGGGACAGGGGCTTTGGCATTCAGTACTTC.